The T cell receptor beta chain described here comes from a study of T cell changes during pregnancy in multiple sclerosis. Germline V gene lookup returns CDR1 MNHEY and CDR2 SVGAGI. The J segment lost 5 bases and the V segment lost 4 bases, leaving 6 bases of the junction unmatched. The CDR3 runs 14 residues. Clones were sequenced by immunoSEQ multiplex PCR, and TCRdb holds only the in-frame ones, with some missing. The top ten hold approximately 8% of the sample, which has 50,000 or so clones, around 89% seen once. V and J are TRBV6-5 and TRBJ1-1; 8 positions match TRBD1. This receptor was taken from a female donor with multiple sclerosis, enrolled in a pregnancy study. Sequenced material: CD8+ T cells from peripheral blood mononuclear cells, taken in the second trimester of pregnancy. CDR3 bases: TGTGCCAGCAGTTTTACAGGGGGTGAAACTGAAGCTTTCTTT. Its translation: CASSFTGGETEAFF.